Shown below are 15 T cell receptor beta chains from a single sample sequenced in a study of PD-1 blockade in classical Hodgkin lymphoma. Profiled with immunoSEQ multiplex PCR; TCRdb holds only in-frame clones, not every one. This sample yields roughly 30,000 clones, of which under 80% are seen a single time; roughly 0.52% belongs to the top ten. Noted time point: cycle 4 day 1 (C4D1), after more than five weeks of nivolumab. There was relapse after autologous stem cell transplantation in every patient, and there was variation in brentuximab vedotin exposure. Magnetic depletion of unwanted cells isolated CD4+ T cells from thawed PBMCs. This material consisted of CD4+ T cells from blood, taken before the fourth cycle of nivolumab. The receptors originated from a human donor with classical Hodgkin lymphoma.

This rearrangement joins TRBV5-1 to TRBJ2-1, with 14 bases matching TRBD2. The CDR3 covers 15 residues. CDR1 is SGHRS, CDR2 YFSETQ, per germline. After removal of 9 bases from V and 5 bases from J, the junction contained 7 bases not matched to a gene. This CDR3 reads CATRPGLAGDNEQFF. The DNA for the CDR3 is TGCGCCACCAGACCGGGACTAGCGGGGGACAATGAGCAGTTCTTC.

The CDR3 nucleotides are TGTGCCAGCAGCTTAGTTGATTCACCCCTCCACTTT. Translating it yields CASSLVDSPLHF. This sequence joins TRBV13 and TRBJ1-6, with no clear D. The V gene's germline CDR1 is PRHDT and CDR2 FYEKMQ (reference sequence). This CDR3 has 12 residues. V was pared by 1 base and J by 8 bases, with 3 bases between. The full variable domain, rest sourced from reference TRBV13 and TRBJ1-6, is AAGVIQSPRHLIKEKRETATLKCYPIPRHDTVYWYQQGPGQDPQFLISFYEKMQSDKGSIPDRFSAQQFSDYHSELNMSSLELGDSALYFCASSLVDSPLHFGNGTRLTVT.

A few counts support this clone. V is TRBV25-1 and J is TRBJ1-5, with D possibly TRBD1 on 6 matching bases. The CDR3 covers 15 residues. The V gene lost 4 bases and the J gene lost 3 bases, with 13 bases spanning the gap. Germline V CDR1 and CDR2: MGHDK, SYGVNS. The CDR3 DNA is TGTGCCAGCAGTGGCTCGACAGGCCTCAATCAGCCCCAGCATTTT. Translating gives CASSGSTGLNQPQHF.

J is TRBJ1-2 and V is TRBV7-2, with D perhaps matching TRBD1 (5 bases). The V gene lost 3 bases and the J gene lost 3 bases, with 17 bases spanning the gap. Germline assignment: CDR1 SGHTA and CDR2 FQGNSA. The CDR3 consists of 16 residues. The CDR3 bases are TGTGCCAGCAGCTTCCAGGGCGGGGTAGTGGACTATGGCTACACCTTC. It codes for CASSFQGGVVDYGYTF.

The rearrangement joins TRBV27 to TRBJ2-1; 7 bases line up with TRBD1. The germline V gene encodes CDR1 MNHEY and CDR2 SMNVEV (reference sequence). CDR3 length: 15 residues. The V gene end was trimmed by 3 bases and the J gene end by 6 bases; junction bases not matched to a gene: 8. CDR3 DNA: TGTGCCAGCAGTTTCGGGGACAGACTGGGCAATGAGCAGTTCTTC. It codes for CASSFGDRLGNEQFF.

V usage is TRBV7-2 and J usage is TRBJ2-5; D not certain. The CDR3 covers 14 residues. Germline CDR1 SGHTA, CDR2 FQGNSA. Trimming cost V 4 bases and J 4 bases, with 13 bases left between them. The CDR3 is CASSWTPGPETQYF. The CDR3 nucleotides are TGTGCCAGCAGCTGGACCCCTGGGCCAGAGACCCAGTACTTC.

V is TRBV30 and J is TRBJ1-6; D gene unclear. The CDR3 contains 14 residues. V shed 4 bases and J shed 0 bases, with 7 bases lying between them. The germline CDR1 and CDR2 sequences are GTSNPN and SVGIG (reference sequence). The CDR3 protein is CAWNSNSYNSPLHF. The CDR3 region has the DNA TGTGCCTGGAACAGCAACTCCTATAATTCACCCCTCCACTTT.

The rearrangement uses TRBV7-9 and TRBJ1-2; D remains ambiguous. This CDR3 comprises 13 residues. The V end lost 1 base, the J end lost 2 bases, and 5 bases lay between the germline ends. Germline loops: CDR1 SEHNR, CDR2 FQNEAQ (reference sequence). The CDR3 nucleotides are TGTGCCAGCAGCTTAGAGGTCAACTATGGCTACACCTTC. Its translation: CASSLEVNYGYTF.

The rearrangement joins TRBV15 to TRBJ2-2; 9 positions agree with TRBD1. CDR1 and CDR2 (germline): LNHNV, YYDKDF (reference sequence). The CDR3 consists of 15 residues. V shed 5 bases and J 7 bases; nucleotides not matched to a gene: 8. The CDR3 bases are TGTGCCACCAGCCAATGGGACAGGGTTGGCGGGGAGCTGTTTTTT. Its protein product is CATSQWDRVGGELFF.

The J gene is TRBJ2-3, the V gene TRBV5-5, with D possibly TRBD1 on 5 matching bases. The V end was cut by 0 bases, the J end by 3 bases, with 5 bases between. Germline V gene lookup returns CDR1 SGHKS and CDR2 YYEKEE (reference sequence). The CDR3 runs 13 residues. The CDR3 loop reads CASSLAGTDTQYF. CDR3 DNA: TGTGCCAGCAGCTTGGCAGGGACAGATACGCAGTATTTT.

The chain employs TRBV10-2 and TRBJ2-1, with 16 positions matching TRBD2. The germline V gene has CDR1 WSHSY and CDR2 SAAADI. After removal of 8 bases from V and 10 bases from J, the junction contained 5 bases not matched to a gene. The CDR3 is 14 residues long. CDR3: CASAGTSGGAEQFF. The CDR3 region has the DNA TGCGCCAGCGCTGGGACTAGCGGGGGGGCCGAGCAGTTCTTC.

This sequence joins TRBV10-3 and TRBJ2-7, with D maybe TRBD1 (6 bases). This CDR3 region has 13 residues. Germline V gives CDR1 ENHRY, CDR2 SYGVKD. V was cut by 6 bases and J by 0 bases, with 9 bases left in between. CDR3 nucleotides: TGTGCCATCAGACAAGGGGGCTCCTACGAGCAGTACTTC. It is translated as CAIRQGGSYEQYF.

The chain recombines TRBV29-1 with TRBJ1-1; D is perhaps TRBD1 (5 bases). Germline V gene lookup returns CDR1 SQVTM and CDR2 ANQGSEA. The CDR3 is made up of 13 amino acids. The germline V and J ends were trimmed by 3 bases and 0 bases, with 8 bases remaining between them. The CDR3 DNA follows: TGCAGCGTTGAGCGAGGGGTGAACACTGAAGCTTTCTTT. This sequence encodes CSVERGVNTEAFF. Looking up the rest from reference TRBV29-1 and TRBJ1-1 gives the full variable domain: SAVISQKPSRDICQRGTSLTIQCQVDSQVTMMFWYRQQPGQSLTLIATANQGSEATYESGFVIDKFPISRPNLTFSTLTVSNMSPEDSSIYLCSVERGVNTEAFFGQGTRLTVV.

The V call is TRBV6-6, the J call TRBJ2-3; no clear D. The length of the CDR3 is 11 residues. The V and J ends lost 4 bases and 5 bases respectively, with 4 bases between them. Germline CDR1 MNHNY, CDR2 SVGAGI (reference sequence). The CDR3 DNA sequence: TGTGCCAGCAGTTCGATAGATACGCAGTATTTT. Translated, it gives CASSSIDTQYF.

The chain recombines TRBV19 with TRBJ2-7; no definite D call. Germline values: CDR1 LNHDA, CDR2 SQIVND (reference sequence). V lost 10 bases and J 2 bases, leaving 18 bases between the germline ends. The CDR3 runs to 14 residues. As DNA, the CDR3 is TGTGCCACCGCGTTTACCCAAACTACCTACGAGCAGTACTTC. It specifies CATAFTQTTYEQYF.